This T cell receptor beta chain is from a study of blood T cells in healthy people across ages. This clonotype has a count of ten or more. Its antigen is currently unknown. Broader study findings: PBMCs left unsorted prevented a conclusive naive versus antigen-experienced comparison. Higher diversity, along with more naive CD4+ cells, distinguished long-lived donors from aged donors.

Through a sample-barcoded 5' primer and a J-beta primer mix, a second PCR was run for 7 to 11 cycles. TCRdb re-called the 5' RACE reads with MiXCR, one entry per CDR3 protein. The sample consists of hundreds of thousands of distinct CDR3 sequences, 29% of them appearing once. Total RNA amounts of at least 6 micrograms were extracted per sample. V gave up 1 base and J gave up 9 bases, with 17 bases separating them. Looked up from germline, CDR1 is DFQATT and CDR2 is SNEGSKA (reference sequence). The CDR3 loop spans 14 amino acids. This chain links TRBV20-1 with TRBJ2-3; D remains ambiguous. The TCR comes from an elderly woman in good health. Sample: blood. This CDR3 reads CSARGGKGSGTQYF. The CDR3 nucleotides are TGCAGTGCTAGAGGCGGTAAGGGATCGGGCACGCAGTATTTT.